Given below is one T cell receptor beta chain in context. Its antigen remains unknown. This CDR3 region has 17 residues. Germline values: CDR1 SNHLY, CDR2 FYNNEI. V shed 6 bases, J shed 5 bases, and the junction held 11 bases outside the gene matches. The data derive from a study of memory CD4+ T cells and cytomegalovirus serostatus. Clones were sequenced by immunoSEQ multiplex PCR, and TCRdb holds only the in-frame ones, with some missing. The sample contains tens of thousands of clones, over 75% of which appear only once. Single viable CD3+CD4+CD8-CD45RO+ cells were sorted as the memory CD4+ T cells. Serostatus was set by detecting CMV pp150, pp28, p38, p52 IgG. Study conclusions and caveats: 67 of 164 known CMV-associated TCRbeta sequences appeared in CD4+ memory.

Sequencing was done on a sample of memory CD4+ T cells from blood. This chain links TRBV2 with TRBJ2-5; 14 bases are shared with TRBD2. The receptor's source is an adult in good health and CMV-seronegative. The CDR3, as DNA: TGTGCCAGCAGCCCGGGACTAGCGGGAGAGGAGGGGGAGACCCAGTACTTC. Amino acid sequence: CASSPGLAGEEGETQYF.